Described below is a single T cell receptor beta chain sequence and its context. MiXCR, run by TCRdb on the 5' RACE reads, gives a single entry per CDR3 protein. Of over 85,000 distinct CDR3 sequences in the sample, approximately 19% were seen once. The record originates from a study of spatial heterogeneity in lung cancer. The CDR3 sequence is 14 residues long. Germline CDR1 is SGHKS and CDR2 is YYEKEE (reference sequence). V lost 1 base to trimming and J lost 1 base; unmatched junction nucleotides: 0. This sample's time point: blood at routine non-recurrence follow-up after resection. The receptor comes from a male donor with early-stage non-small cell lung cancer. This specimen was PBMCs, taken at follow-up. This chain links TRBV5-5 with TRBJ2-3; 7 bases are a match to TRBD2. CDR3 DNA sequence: TGTGCCAGCAGCTTGCGGGGGGGCACAGATACGCAGTATTTT. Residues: CASSLRGGTDTQYF.